This passage covers 24 T cell receptor beta chains from one sample sequenced in a study of blood T cells in healthy people across ages. A J-beta primer mix and a sample-barcoded 5' primer were used in a second PCR of about 7 to 11 cycles. MiXCR, run by TCRdb on the 5' RACE reads, gives a single entry per CDR3 protein. The table lists hundreds of thousands of distinct CDR3 sequences, around 48% of them singletons. Sequencing was carried out using blood. The source of these receptors is a man in his thirties or forties in good health.

The chain links TRBV20-1 to TRBJ1-2, with TRBD1 identical over 9 bases. The CDR3 runs 13 residues. Germline V CDR1 and CDR2: DFQATT, SNEGSKA (reference sequence). J lost 4 bases, V lost 6 bases, and 6 bases had no gene match. Written as DNA, the CDR3 is TGCAGTGCCATTACAGGGGGCGTCTATGGCTACACCTTC. It translates to CSAITGGVYGYTF.

This clonotype has ten or more counts. CDR3 coding DNA: TGCAGTGCTAGGGTGGGACTAGCGGGTTACAATGAGCAGTTCTTC. Residues: CSARVGLAGYNEQFF. V usage is TRBV20-1 and J usage is TRBJ2-1; 12 positions agree with TRBD2. The CDR3 contains 15 residues. With 3 bases clipped from V and 4 bases from J, the junction kept 4 bases outside the gene matches. Germline lookup yields CDR1 DFQATT and CDR2 SNEGSKA (reference sequence).

The chain carries TRBV25-1 and TRBJ1-1, with D possibly TRBD1 on 5 matching bases. The CDR3 loop spans 15 amino acids. Trimming removed 6 bases from V and 5 bases from J, with 19 bases in between. CDR1 and CDR2 (germline): MGHDK, SYGVNS. The CDR3 bases are TGTGCCAGCAGGACCCAAGGGGAGGGCCGGACTGAAGCTTTCTTT. Translation: CASRTQGEGRTEAFF.

This rearrangement joins TRBV6-5 to TRBJ2-1; 11 bases line up with TRBD2. V gave up 4 bases and J gave up 4 bases; unmatched junction bases: 6. This CDR3 has 16 amino acids. Germline V gives CDR1 MNHEY, CDR2 SVGAGI. The CDR3, as DNA: TGTGCCAGCAGTTCCGGGACTAGCGGAGCGTACAATGAGCAGTTCTTC. Amino acid sequence: CASSSGTSGAYNEQFF.

The chain recombines TRBV29-1 with TRBJ2-5; no clear D. The V gene's germline CDR1 is SQVTM and CDR2 ANQGSEA. Trimming took 8 bases from V and 5 from J, leaving 9 bases between them. The CDR3 has 10 amino acids. This CDR3 reads CSMWDETQYF. The CDR3, as DNA: TGCAGCATGTGGGATGAGACCCAGTACTTC.

V gene TRBV15 combines with J gene TRBJ2-7, with 11 bases aligning to TRBD1. The CDR3 totals 15 residues. Germline-derived CDR1 and CDR2 are LNHNV and YYDKDF (reference sequence). Germline trimming cut 0 bases from V and 3 bases from J; bases unmatched to any gene: 1. The CDR3 DNA reads as TGTGCCACCAGCAGAGAGGGGACAGGGGGCTACGAGCAGTACTTC. Translated: CATSREGTGGYEQYF.

This rearrangement joins TRBV29-1 to TRBJ2-7, with 7 positions matching TRBD1. The CDR3 spans 14 residues. V dropped 2 bases and J dropped 2; count of bases not matched to a gene: 6. Germline V gene sequence: CDR1 SQVTM, CDR2 ANQGSEA. The CDR3 DNA reads TGCAGCGTTGAACTTTGGGACAGACCCTACGAGCAGTACTTC. Translated, it gives CSVELWDRPYEQYF.

This chain connects TRBV5-1 to TRBJ2-1; 12 bases fit TRBD2. V was clipped by 0 bases and J by 7 bases; unmatched bases: 5. This CDR3 has 16 residues. CDR1 and CDR2 from the germline V gene are SGHRS and YFSETQ. The CDR3 nucleotides are TGCGCCAGCAGCTTGGGACTAGCGGGGGCCTTAAATGAGCAGTTCTTC. It translates to CASSLGLAGALNEQFF.

The J gene is TRBJ1-5, the V gene TRBV2, with D uncertain. V dropped 7 bases and J dropped 2 bases, with 9 bases sitting between them. CDR1 is SNHLY and CDR2 is FYNNEI in the germline V gene. The CDR3 length is 13 residues. CDR3 sequence reads: CASKLGGNQPQHF. Here the CDR3 DNA reads TGTGCCAGCAAGCTAGGTGGCAATCAGCCCCAGCATTTT.

The V call is TRBV5-1, the J call TRBJ2-3; a weak D match, TRBD2 (5 bases). V was pared by 4 bases and J by 2 bases, with 17 bases between. CDR3 length: 16 amino acids. Germline loops: CDR1 SGHRS, CDR2 YFSETQ. CDR3 nucleotide sequence: TGCGCCAGCAGCCTGTGGACGGACTCACTCACAGATACGCAGTATTTT. Encoded protein: CASSLWTDSLTDTQYF.

V is TRBV2 and J is TRBJ2-3, with 7 bases fitting TRBD2. Germline CDR1 SNHLY, CDR2 FYNNEI. This CDR3 is 15 amino acids long. Trimming removed 4 bases from V and 3 bases from J; junction bases left unmatched: 7. For the CDR3, the DNA is TGTGCCAGCAGTGTATGGGAGGGGAGGACAGATACGCAGTATTTT. This codes for CASSVWEGRTDTQYF.

The J gene is TRBJ2-7, the V gene TRBV7-2; D tentatively reads TRBD1 or TRBD2 (5 bases each). This CDR3 is 14 amino acids long. V was pared by 5 bases and J by 3 bases, with 14 bases between. Germline CDR1 SGHTA, CDR2 FQGNSA. The CDR3 DNA reads TGTGCCAGCAGCCCACTGGGACCGTACTACGAGCAGTACTTC. Its protein product is CASSPLGPYYEQYF. Based on the CDR3 plus reference TRBV7-2 and TRBJ2-7, the full variable domain is GAGVSQSPSNKVTEKGKDVELRCDPISGHTALYWYRQSLGQGLEFLIYFQGNSAPDKSGLPSDRFSAERTGGSVSTLTIQRTQQEDSAVYLCASSPLGPYYEQYFGPGTRLTVT.

The CDR3 region is CASSQAPDRGVYNEQFF. In DNA, the CDR3 is TGTGCCAGCAGCCAAGCTCCGGACAGGGGGGTCTACAATGAGCAGTTCTTC. The rearrangement links TRBV4-2 to TRBJ2-1; TRBD1 agrees at 10 bases. This CDR3 contains 17 residues. With 1 base clipped from V and 3 bases from J, the junction kept 6 bases outside the gene matches. Looked up from germline, CDR1 is LGHNA and CDR2 is YNFKEQ.

This clonotype came up a few times. This chain links TRBV12-3 or TRBV12-4 with TRBJ2-6, with a tentative D call TRBD1 (5 bases). This CDR3 comprises 16 residues. Trimming pared 6 bases from V and 0 bases from J, leaving 12 bases between. CDR3: CASREQDISGANVLTF. For the CDR3, the DNA is TGTGCCAGCAGAGAACAGGATATCTCTGGGGCCAACGTCCTGACTTTC.

This clonotype was detected a few times. This may come from a read error, since a much larger clone is one base off. The V gene is TRBV6-5, the J gene TRBJ2-3; 7 bases fit TRBD2. This CDR3 region has 13 residues. With 2 bases clipped from V and 4 bases from J, the junction kept 0 bases outside the gene matches. Per the germline V gene, CDR1 is MNHEY and CDR2 is SVGAGI. The CDR3 coding sequence is TGTGCCAGCAGTTACGGGGGGGCAGATACGCAGTATTTT. It is translated as CASSYGGADTQYF.

The chain combines TRBV27 with TRBJ2-1, with 12 bases that match TRBD2. The CDR3 runs 15 residues. V lost 5 bases, J lost 7 bases, and 6 bases stayed unmatched. From germline, CDR1 is MNHEY and CDR2 SMNVEV (reference sequence). The CDR3 reads CASSTGLAGWNEQFF. CDR3 coding DNA: TGTGCCAGCAGTACCGGACTAGCGGGGTGGAATGAGCAGTTCTTC.

The V call is TRBV4-2, the J call TRBJ2-5; 7 nucleotides line up with TRBD1. The CDR3 consists of 14 residues. Germline-derived CDR1 and CDR2 are LGHNA and YNFKEQ. Trimming took 4 bases from V and 5 from J; bases not matched to a gene: 7. As DNA, the CDR3 is TGTGCCAGCAGCCTTGGGACAGCCCGGGAGACCCAGTACTTC. This codes for CASSLGTARETQYF.

This clonotype was counted between two and nine times. The J gene is TRBJ2-5, the V gene TRBV28; TRBD1 matches at 7 bases. The CDR3 length is 15 residues. Germline V lookup: CDR1 MDHEN, CDR2 SYDVKM. Unmatched junction bases numbered 10, after V lost 5 bases and J lost 4 bases. CDR3 in amino acids: CASSLTGAWGETQYF. The CDR3 region has the DNA TGTGCCAGCAGTCTCACAGGGGCTTGGGGAGAGACCCAGTACTTC.

Ten or more counts support this clonotype. The genes are TRBV6-4 and TRBJ2-3, with a weak D call TRBD2 (6 bases). The CDR3 has 14 residues. Germline V gene lookup returns CDR1 MRHNA and CDR2 SNTAGT. Deletions cut 2 bases from V and 1 base from J, with 7 bases between. This CDR3 is CASSDGGGTDTQYF. The DNA of the CDR3 is TGTGCCAGCAGTGACGGAGGGGGCACAGATACGCAGTATTTT.

This clonotype showed up just a few times. DNA of the CDR3: TGCGCCAGCAGCCAAGGGGTCATCCAGGGGGGCACAGATACGCAGTATTTT. Translation: CASSQGVIQGGTDTQYF. J is TRBJ2-3 and V is TRBV4-1; TRBD1 aligns across 7 bases. V lost 1 base to trimming and J lost 1 base; unmatched junction nucleotides: 8. This CDR3 is 17 amino acids long. Per the germline V gene, CDR1 is MGHRA and CDR2 is YSYEKL.

This chain uses TRBV11-1 with TRBJ2-1; 7 bases align to TRBD1. CDR1 SGHAT and CDR2 FQDESV come from the germline V gene (reference sequence). V shed 2 bases and J 6 bases; nucleotides not matched to a gene: 10. The length of the CDR3 is 16 residues. The CDR3 DNA reads TGTGCCAGCAGCTTACGCCGGGACCCAGGGGGCAATGAGCAGTTCTTC. Translating gives CASSLRRDPGGNEQFF.

The rearrangement links TRBV4-1 to TRBJ1-1; D not resolved. CDR1 is MGHRA and CDR2 is YSYEKL in the germline V gene. V was cut by 1 base and J by 3 bases, with 12 bases left in between. The CDR3 extends over 15 amino acids. CDR3 region: CASSQAHFRDTEAFF. CDR3 nucleotides: TGCGCCAGCAGCCAAGCACATTTCAGAGACACTGAAGCTTTCTTT.

The chain couples TRBV4-1 to TRBJ2-3; D is possibly TRBD2 (7 bases). Germline V CDR1 and CDR2: MGHRA, YSYEKL. The V end lost 1 base, the J end lost 5 bases, and 10 bases lay between the germline ends. This CDR3 contains 14 residues. CDR3 amino acids: CASSQAGGLDTQYF. The CDR3 DNA is TGCGCCAGCAGCCAAGCGGGGGGCCTAGATACGCAGTATTTT.

This clonotype turned up a few times. The chain employs TRBV13 and TRBJ2-3; 11 bases match TRBD2. This CDR3 has 16 amino acids. The ends lost 5 bases at V and 2 bases at J; junction bases unmatched: 6. Germline loops: CDR1 PRHDT, CDR2 FYEKMQ (reference sequence). CDR3 bases: TGTGCCAGCAGCATACTAGCGGGGGATCCCACAGATACGCAGTATTTT. As protein: CASSILAGDPTDTQYF.